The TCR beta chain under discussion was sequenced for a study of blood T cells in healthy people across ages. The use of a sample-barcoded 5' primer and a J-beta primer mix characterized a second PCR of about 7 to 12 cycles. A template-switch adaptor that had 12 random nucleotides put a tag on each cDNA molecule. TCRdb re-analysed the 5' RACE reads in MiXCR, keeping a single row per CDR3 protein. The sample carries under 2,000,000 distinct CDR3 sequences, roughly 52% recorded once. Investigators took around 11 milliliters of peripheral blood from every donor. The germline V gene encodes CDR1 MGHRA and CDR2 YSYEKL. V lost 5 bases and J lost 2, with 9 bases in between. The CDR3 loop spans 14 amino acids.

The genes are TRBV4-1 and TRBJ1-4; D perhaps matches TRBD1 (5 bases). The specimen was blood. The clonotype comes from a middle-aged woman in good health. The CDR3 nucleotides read TGCGCCAGCAGCTTCAGGGAGACTAATGAAAAACTGTTTTTT. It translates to CASSFRETNEKLFF.